This entry lists 7 T cell receptor beta chains sequenced from one sample in a study of blood T cell repertoires in COVID-19. Produced via immunoSEQ multiplex PCR; TCRdb's table is partial and in-frame only. This table holds under 100,000 clones, 89% found once. Sequenced sample: peripheral blood. These receptors all come from a woman between 70 and 85 years old with acute or convalescent COVID-19.

V gene TRBV15 combines with J gene TRBJ2-7, with a tentative D call TRBD2 (7 bases). CDR3 length: 20 amino acids. V lost 0 bases and J lost 6, with 30 bases in between. Germline V gene sequence: CDR1 LNHNV, CDR2 YYDKDF (reference sequence). In DNA, the CDR3 is TGTGCCACCAGCAGAGACACCAATTGGGGGGGGCACGGGGTAGGGCTCGAGCAGTACTTC. Its protein is CATSRDTNWGGHGVGLEQYF.

This chain uses TRBV5-1 with TRBJ1-1; D call uncertain. The V gene lost 4 bases and the J gene lost 0 bases, with 16 bases spanning the gap. The CDR3 covers 16 residues. Germline CDR1 SGHRS, CDR2 YFSETQ. This CDR3 reads CASSGEGVVMNTEAFF. In nucleotides, the CDR3 is TGCGCCAGCAGCGGCGAGGGAGTAGTCATGAACACTGAAGCTTTCTTT.

The CDR3 here is CASRGEPNTGELFF. The CDR3, as DNA: TGTGCCAGTAGAGGGGAACCGAACACCGGGGAGCTGTTTTTT. The chain combines TRBV19 with TRBJ2-2, with TRBD1 as a possible D gene (5 bases). The CDR3 is made up of 14 amino acids. Germline V CDR1 and CDR2: LNHDA, SQIVND (reference sequence). V lost 6 bases, J lost 0 bases, and 8 bases lay in between. Supplemented by reference TRBV19 and TRBJ2-2, the full variable domain reads DGGITQSPKYLFRKEGQNVTLSCEQNLNHDAMYWYRQDPGQGLRLIYYSQIVNDFQKGDIAEGYSVSREKKESFPLTVTSAQKNPTAFYLCASRGEPNTGELFFGEGSRLTVL.

The V and J genes are TRBV3-1 (or the pseudogene TRBV3-2) and TRBJ1-6; D might be TRBD1 (6 bases). The CDR3 has 18 amino acids. V shed 3 bases and J shed 9 bases, with 24 bases lying between them. Germline-derived CDR1 and CDR2 are LGHDT and YNNKEL (reference sequence). The CDR3 DNA is TGTGCCAGCAGCCAGGTGAAGACAGGACACTACTCTCTTTCACCCCTCCACTTT. Protein: CASSQVKTGHYSLSPLHF.

V gene TRBV7-2 combines with J gene TRBJ1-2; D ambiguous. V was shortened by 2 bases and J by 2 bases, with 3 bases between the two germline ends. CDR1 is SGHTA and CDR2 is FQGNSA in the germline V gene. The CDR3 has 12 residues. This chain's CDR3 is CASSLLNYGYTF. DNA of the CDR3: TGTGCCAGCAGCTTACTAAACTATGGCTACACCTTC. Together with reference TRBV7-2 and TRBJ1-2, the CDR3 gives the full variable domain: GAGVSQSPSNKVTEKGKDVELRCDPISGHTALYWYRQSLGQGLEFLIYFQGNSAPDKSGLPSDRFSAERTGGSVSTLTIQRTQQEDSAVYLCASSLLNYGYTFGSGTRLTVV.

This chain uses TRBV20-1 with TRBJ2-3; 12 nucleotides line up with TRBD2. The CDR3 runs 17 residues. From germline, CDR1 is DFQATT and CDR2 SNEGSKA (reference sequence). The ends lost 3 bases at V and 1 base at J; junction bases unmatched: 8. CDR3 bases: TGCAGTGCTAGTTGGCTAGCGGGGGGGTACGGCACAGATACGCAGTATTTT. Protein sequence: CSASWLAGGYGTDTQYF.

V gene TRBV4-1 combines with J gene TRBJ2-4; 7 bases align to TRBD1. V lost 1 base and J lost 6; bases outside the gene matches: 6. The CDR3 totals 15 residues. CDR1 and CDR2 (germline): MGHRA, YSYEKL. In DNA form, the CDR3 reads TGCGCCAGCAGCCAAGTACGGGACAGCTTAAACATTCAGTACTTC. Translated: CASSQVRDSLNIQYF.